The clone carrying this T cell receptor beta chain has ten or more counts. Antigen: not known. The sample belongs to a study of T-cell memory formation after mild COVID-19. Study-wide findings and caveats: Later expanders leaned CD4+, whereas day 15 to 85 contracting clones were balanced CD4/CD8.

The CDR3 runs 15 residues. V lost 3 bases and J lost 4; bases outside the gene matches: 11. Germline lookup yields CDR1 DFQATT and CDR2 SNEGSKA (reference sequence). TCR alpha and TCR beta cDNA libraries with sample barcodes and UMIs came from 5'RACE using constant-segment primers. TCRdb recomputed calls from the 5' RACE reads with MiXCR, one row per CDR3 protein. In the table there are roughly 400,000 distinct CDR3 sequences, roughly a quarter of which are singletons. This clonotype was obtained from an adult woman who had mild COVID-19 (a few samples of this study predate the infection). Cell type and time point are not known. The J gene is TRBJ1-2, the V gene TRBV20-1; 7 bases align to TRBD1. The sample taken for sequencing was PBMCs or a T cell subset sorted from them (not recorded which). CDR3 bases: TGCAGTGCTAGTCCGCGGGACAGCACCTTCTATGGCTACACCTTC. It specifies CSASPRDSTFYGYTF.